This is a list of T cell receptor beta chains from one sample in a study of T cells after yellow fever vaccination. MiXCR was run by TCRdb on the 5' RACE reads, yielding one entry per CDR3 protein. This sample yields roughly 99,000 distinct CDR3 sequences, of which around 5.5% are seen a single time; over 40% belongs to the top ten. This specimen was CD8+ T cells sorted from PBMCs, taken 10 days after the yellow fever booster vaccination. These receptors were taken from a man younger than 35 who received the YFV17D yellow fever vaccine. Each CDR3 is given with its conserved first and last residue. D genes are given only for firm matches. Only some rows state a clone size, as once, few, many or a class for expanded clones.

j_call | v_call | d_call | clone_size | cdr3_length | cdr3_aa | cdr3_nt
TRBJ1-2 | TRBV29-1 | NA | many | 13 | CSVTPPPDYGYTF | TGCAGCGTTACCCCCCCCCCGGACTATGGCTACACCTTC
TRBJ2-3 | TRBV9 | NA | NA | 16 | CASSHGTNEYTDTQYF | TGTGCCAGCAGCCATGGGACAAACGAGTACACAGATACGCAGTATTTT
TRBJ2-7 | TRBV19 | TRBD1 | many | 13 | CASSAGGLYEQYF | TGTGCCAGTAGCGCAGGGGGCCTCTACGAGCAGTACTTC
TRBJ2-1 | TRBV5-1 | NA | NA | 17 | CASSLTDSPSVNNEQFF | TGCGCCAGCAGCTTGACAGATTCCCCCTCGGTTAACAATGAGCAGTTCTTC
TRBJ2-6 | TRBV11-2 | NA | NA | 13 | CASRFSGANVLTF | TGTGCCAGCCGCTTCTCTGGGGCCAACGTCCTGACTTTC
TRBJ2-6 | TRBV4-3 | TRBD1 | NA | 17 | CASSLQDRHSGANVLTF | TGCGCCAGCAGCCTCCAGGACAGGCACTCTGGGGCCAACGTCCTGACTTTC
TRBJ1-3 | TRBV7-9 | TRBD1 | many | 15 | CASTATGPEGPTIYF | TGTGCCAGCACCGCGACAGGGCCGGAAGGTCCGACCATATATTTT
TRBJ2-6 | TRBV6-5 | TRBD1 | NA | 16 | CASSSTGGAGANVLTF | TGTGCCAGCAGCTCCACAGGGGGCGCTGGGGCCAACGTCCTGACTTTC
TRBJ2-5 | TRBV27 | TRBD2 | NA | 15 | CASSFGSGGQETQYF | TGTGCCAGCAGTTTTGGTAGCGGGGGTCAAGAGACCCAGTACTTC
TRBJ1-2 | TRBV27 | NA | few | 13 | CASSPKAGYGYTF | TGTGCCAGCAGTCCAAAGGCGGGTTATGGCTACACCTTC
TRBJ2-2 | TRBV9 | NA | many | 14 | CASSVAGGGGELFF | TGTGCCAGCAGCGTAGCAGGTGGCGGCGGGGAGCTGTTTTTT
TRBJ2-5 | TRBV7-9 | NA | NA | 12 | CASSSQRGTQYF | TGTGCCAGCAGCTCTCAACGGGGGACCCAGTACTTC
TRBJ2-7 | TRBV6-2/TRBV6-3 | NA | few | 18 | CASSYSTVGKQGNYEQYF | TGTGCCAGCAGTTACTCTACCGTGGGTAAACAGGGAAACTACGAGCAGTACTTC
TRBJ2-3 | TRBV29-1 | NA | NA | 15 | CSVEGRGTLTDTQYF | TGCAGCGTTGAAGGCCGGGGGACCCTCACAGATACGCAGTATTTT
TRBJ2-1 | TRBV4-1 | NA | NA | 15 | CASRPSPGGNNEQFF | TGCGCCAGCAGACCCTCTCCGGGGGGCAACAATGAGCAGTTCTTC
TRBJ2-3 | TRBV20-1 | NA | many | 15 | CSARGEPGSTDTQYF | TGCAGTGCTAGAGGGGAACCGGGCAGCACAGATACGCAGTATTTT
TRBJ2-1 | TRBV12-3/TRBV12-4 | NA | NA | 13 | CASSLGGDDEQFF | TGTGCCAGCAGTTTGGGTGGGGATGATGAGCAGTTCTTC
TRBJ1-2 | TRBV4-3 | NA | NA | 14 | CASSQDGPPGGYTF | TGCGCCAGCAGCCAAGATGGCCCGCCAGGTGGCTACACCTTC
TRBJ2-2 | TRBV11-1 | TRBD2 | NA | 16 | CASRSTSGGSTGELFF | TGTGCCAGCAGATCCACTAGCGGGGGGAGCACCGGGGAGCTGTTTTTT
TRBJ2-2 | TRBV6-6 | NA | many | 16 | CASRYAARQKAGELFF | TGTGCCAGCCGCTACGCGGCACGTCAAAAGGCCGGGGAGCTGTTTTTT
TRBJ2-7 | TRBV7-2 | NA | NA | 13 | CASEIGGTYEQYF | TGTGCCAGCGAGATAGGGGGGACCTACGAGCAGTACTTC
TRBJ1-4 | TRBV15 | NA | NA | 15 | CATSSSARVNEKLFF | TGTGCCACCAGCAGCTCAGCCAGGGTAAATGAAAAACTGTTTTTT
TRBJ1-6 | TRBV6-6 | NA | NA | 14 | CASSLGTYNSPLHF | TGTGCCAGCAGCCTCGGGACCTATAATTCACCCCTCCACTTT
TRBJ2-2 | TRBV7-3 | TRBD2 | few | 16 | CASTDQAGTNTGELFF | TGTGCCAGCACCGACCAAGCGGGGACGAACACCGGGGAGCTGTTTTTT
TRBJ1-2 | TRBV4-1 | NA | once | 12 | CASSQDQYGYTF | TGCGCCAGCAGCCAAGATCAGTATGGCTACACCTTC
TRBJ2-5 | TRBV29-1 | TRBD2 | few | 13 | CSSVRGGPETQYF | TGCAGCTCCGTTCGGGGGGGGCCCGAGACCCAGTACTTC
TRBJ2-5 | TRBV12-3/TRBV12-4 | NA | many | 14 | CASSLTGIVETQYF | TGTGCCAGCAGTTTAACAGGGATCGTAGAGACCCAGTACTTC
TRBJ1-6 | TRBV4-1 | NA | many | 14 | CASSQVPGRESLHF | TGCGCCAGCAGCCAAGTCCCGGGGAGGGAATCCCTCCACTTT
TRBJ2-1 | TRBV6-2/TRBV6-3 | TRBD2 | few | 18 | CASSYSGTSYFPYNEQFF | TGTGCCAGCAGTTACTCTGGGACTAGTTACTTCCCCTACAATGAGCAGTTCTTC
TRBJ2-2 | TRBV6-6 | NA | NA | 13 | CATSVVNTGELFF | TGTGCCACCTCGGTTGTGAACACCGGGGAGCTGTTTTTT
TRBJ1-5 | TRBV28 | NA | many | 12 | CASSLQLGAQHF | TGTGCCAGCAGCCTTCAATTGGGTGCCCAGCATTTT
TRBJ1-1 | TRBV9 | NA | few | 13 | CASSVASGPEAFF | TGTGCCAGCAGCGTAGCATCAGGGCCTGAAGCTTTCTTT
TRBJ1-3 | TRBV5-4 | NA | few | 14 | CASSLEGGGNTIYF | TGTGCCAGCAGCTTGGAAGGGGGTGGAAACACCATATATTTT
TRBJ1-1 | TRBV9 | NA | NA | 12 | CASSGVNTEAFF | TGTGCCAGCAGCGGGGTGAACACTGAAGCTTTCTTT
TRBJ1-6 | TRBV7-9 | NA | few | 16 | CASSLVTGGKAIALHF | TGTGCCAGCAGCTTGGTGACAGGCGGGAAAGCTATAGCCCTCCACTTT
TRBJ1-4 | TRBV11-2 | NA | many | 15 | CASSGEGLYNEKLFF | TGTGCCAGCAGCGGAGAGGGACTTTATAATGAAAAACTGTTTTTT
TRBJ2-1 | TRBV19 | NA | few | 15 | CASSIEQSHYNEQFF | TGTGCCAGTAGTATAGAACAGAGCCACTACAATGAGCAGTTCTTC
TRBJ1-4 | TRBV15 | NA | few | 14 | CATKETATNEKLFF | TGTGCCACCAAGGAAACGGCAACTAATGAAAAACTGTTTTTT
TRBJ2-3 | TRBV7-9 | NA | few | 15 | CASSLVTSNRNTQYF | TGTGCCAGCAGCTTAGTCACCTCCAATCGAAATACGCAGTATTTT
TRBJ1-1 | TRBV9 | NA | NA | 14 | CASSPAGVNTEAFF | TGTGCCAGCAGCCCGGCTGGTGTGAACACTGAAGCTTTCTTT
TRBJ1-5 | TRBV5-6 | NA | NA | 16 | CASSNFRGVGNQPQHF | TGTGCCAGCAGCAACTTCCGGGGGGTCGGCAATCAGCCCCAGCATTTT
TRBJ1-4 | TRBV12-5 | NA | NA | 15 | CASGGRGSTNEKLFF | TGTGCTAGTGGTGGAAGGGGCTCAACTAATGAAAAACTGTTTTTT
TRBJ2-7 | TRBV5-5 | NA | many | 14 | CASSLGESSYEQYF | TGTGCCAGCAGCTTGGGGGAAAGCTCCTACGAGCAGTACTTC
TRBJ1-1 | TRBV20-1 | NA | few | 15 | CSARVEGARNTEAFF | TGCAGTGCTAGAGTTGAGGGAGCCAGGAACACTGAAGCTTTCTTT
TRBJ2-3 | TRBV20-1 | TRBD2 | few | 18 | CSARDQRGTQSSTDTQYF | TGCAGTGCTAGAGATCAGCGGGGGACCCAATCTAGCACAGATACGCAGTATTTT
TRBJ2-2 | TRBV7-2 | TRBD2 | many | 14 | CASSRTSRSGELFF | TGTGCCAGCAGCAGGACTAGCCGCTCAGGGGAGCTGTTTTTT
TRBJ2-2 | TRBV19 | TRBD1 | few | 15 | CASSGGQAYTGELFF | TGTGCCAGTAGTGGGGGACAGGCGTACACCGGGGAGCTGTTTTTT
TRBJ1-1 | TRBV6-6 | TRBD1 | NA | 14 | CASSPGGRNTEAFF | TGTGCCAGCAGTCCAGGGGGCAGAAACACTGAAGCTTTCTTT
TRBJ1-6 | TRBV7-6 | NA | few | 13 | CASSLEVDSPLHF | TGTGCCAGCAGCTTAGAAGTTGATTCACCCCTCCACTTT
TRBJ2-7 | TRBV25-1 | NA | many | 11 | CASSVSYEQYF | TGTGCCAGCAGTGTCTCTTACGAGCAGTACTTC
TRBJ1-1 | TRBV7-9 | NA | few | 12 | CASRGLNTEAFF | TGTGCCAGCAGGGGACTGAACACTGAAGCTTTCTTT
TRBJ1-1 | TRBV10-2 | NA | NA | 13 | CASSELGRGEAFF | TGCGCCAGCAGTGAGTTAGGACGGGGGGAAGCTTTCTTT
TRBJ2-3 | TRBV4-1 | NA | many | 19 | CASSQPQVSSGADTDTQYF | TGCGCCAGCAGCCAGCCCCAGGTATCGTCGGGGGCGGACACAGATACGCAGTATTTT